The clone carrying this TCR beta chain was detected a few times. Libraries were prepared by immunoSEQ multiplex PCR; TCRdb keeps only in-frame clonotypes and omits some of them. The sample lists 850,000 to 1,200,000 clones, around 76% occurring once. The data are from a study of shared clonotypes between healthy human individuals. About the research overall: Plates per donor: three CD4 naive, three CD4 memory, two CD8 naive, one CD8 memory.

Looked up from germline, CDR1 is SEHNR and CDR2 is FQNEAQ (reference sequence). The germline V and J ends were trimmed by 1 base and 14 bases, with 14 bases remaining between them. CDR3 length: 12 residues. Donors included only healthy HIV-negative adults lacking recent acute infections or vaccinations. The receptor comes from a man younger than 30 in good health. The V gene is TRBV7-9, the J gene TRBJ1-2; no definite D call. Sequencing was performed on memory CD4+ T cells sorted from blood. Specified subset: CD45RA-negative fraction. The chain's CDR3 is CASSLGETPRTF. Written as DNA, the CDR3 is TGTGCCAGCAGCTTAGGAGAGACACCGAGAACCTTC.